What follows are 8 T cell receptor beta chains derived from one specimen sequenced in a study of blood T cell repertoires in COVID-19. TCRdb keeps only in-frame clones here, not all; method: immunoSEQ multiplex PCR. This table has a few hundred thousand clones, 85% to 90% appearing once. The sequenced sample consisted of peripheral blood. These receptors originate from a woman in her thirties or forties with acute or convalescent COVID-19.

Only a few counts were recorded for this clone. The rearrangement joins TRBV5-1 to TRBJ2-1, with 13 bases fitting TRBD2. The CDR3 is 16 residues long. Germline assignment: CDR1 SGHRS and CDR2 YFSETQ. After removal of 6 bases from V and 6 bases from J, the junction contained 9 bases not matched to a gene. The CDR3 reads CASKWHRLAGGNEQFF. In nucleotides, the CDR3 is TGCGCCAGCAAGTGGCACCGACTAGCGGGGGGCAATGAGCAGTTCTTC.

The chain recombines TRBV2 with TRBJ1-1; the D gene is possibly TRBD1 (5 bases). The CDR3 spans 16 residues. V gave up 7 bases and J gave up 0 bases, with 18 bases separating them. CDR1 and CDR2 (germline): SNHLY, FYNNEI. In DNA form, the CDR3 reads TGTGCCAGCACCCCACGGAGGGGTGACATGAACACTGAAGCTTTCTTT. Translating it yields CASTPRRGDMNTEAFF.

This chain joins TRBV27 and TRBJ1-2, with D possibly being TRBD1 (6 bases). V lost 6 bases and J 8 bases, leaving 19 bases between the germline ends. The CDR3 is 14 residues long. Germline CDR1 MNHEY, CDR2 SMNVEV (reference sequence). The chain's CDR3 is CASRRLGGEDGYTF. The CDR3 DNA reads TGTGCCAGCAGGCGCTTAGGGGGGGAAGACGGCTACACCTTC.

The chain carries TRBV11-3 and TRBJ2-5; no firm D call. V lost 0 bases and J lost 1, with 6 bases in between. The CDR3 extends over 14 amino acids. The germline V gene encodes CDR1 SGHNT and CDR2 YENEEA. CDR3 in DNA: TGTGCCAGCAGCTTAGAGGCGGCCCAAGAGACCCAGTACTTC. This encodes CASSLEAAQETQYF.

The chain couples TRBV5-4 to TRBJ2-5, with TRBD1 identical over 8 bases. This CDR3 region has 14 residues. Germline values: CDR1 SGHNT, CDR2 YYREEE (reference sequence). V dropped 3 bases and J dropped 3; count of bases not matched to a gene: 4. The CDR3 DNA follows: TGTGCCAGCAGCTCACAGGGGGTTAAAGAGACCCAGTACTTC. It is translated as CASSSQGVKETQYF.

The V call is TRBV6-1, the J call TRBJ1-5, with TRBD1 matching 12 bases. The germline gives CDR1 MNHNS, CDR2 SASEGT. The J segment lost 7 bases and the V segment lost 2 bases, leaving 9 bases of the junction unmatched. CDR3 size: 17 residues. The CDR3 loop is CASSEYRDRGPHQPQHF. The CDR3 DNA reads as TGTGCCAGCAGTGAATACCGGGACAGGGGGCCCCACCAGCCCCAGCATTTT.

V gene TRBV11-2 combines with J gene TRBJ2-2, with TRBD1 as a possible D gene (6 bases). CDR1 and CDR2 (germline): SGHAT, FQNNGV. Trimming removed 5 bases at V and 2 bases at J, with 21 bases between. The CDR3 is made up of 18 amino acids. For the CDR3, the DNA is TGTGCCAGCAGCACACGCGTCTCGGACAGTGGAAACACCGGGGAGCTGTTTTTT. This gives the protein CASSTRVSDSGNTGELFF. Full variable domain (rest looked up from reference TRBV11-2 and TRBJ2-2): EAGVAQSPRYKIIEKRQSVAFWCNPISGHATLYWYQQILGQGPKLLIQFQNNGVVDDSQLPKDRFSAERLKGVDSTLKIQPAKLEDSAVYLCASSTRVSDSGNTGELFFGEGSRLTVL.

This chain's CDR3 is CASSVGAGTGNTIYF. CDR3 sequence (DNA): TGTGCCAGCAGCGTAGGGGCAGGTACTGGAAACACCATATATTTT. This chain links TRBV9 with TRBJ1-3, with unresolved D. The CDR3 covers 15 residues. The V and J ends lost 0 bases and 2 bases respectively, with 9 bases between them. Germline V gene sequence: CDR1 SGDLS, CDR2 YYNGEE.